This TCR beta chain was identified during a study of cytomegalovirus exposure and HLA in healthy donors. V was trimmed by 3 bases and J by 1 base, leaving 4 bases between them. The CDR3 has 13 residues. CDR1 GTSNPN and CDR2 SVGIG come from the germline V gene (reference sequence). A multiplex PCR was run with 60 Vbeta primers and 13 Jbeta primers. Produced via immunoSEQ multiplex PCR; TCRdb's table is partial and in-frame only. The sample has about 150,000 clones; approximately 81% are singletons. This clone was seen a few times. The chain carries TRBV30 and TRBJ2-6, with D unresolved. The receptor was derived from a boy younger than 10 in good health and CMV-seronegative. The specimen sequenced was PBMCs. DNA for the CDR3: TGTGCCTGGAGACGGTCTGGGGCCAACGTCCTGACTTTC. The encoded protein is CAWRRSGANVLTF.